Listed below are T cell receptor beta chains from one sample, sequenced in a study of vaccination effects on CD4 cells after COVID-19. What these receptors recognize is not known. Clones were sequenced by immunoSEQ multiplex PCR, and TCRdb holds only the in-frame ones, with some missing. The repertoire consists of about 14,000 clones, with around 72% occurring once and the leading ten covering roughly 9.9%. The source was CD4+ T cells from PBMCs cultured with SARS-CoV-2 spike peptides, collected after COVID-19 vaccination. These receptors came from a human donor who received a COVID-19 vaccine. The CDR3 runs from the conserved cysteine through the conserved F or W. Some rows mark clone size as missing; the rest say once, few, many or name a class of expanded clone.

clone_size: few
v_call: TRBV27
j_call: TRBJ1-1
cdr3_aa: CASSRGAVNTEAFF

clone_size: NA
v_call: TRBV28
j_call: TRBJ2-1
cdr3_aa: CASSPRHGRRTYNEQFF

clone_size: NA
v_call: TRBV7-9
j_call: TRBJ2-1
cdr3_aa: CASSLGGLRGGDEQFF

clone_size: few
v_call: TRBV7-8
j_call: TRBJ2-7
cdr3_aa: CASSLVTSSYEQYF

clone_size: NA
v_call: TRBV20-1
j_call: TRBJ1-6
cdr3_aa: CSASIMDRREAPLHF

clone_size: medium-sized
v_call: TRBV18
j_call: TRBJ2-5
cdr3_aa: CASSPGSSGRSETQYF

clone_size: NA
v_call: TRBV29-1
j_call: TRBJ1-1
cdr3_aa: CSVVTVEAFF

clone_size: NA
v_call: TRBV30
j_call: TRBJ2-5
cdr3_aa: CAWSGLQGKQETQYF

clone_size: NA
v_call: TRBV20-1
j_call: TRBJ1-1
cdr3_aa: CSATGQGAFF

clone_size: NA
v_call: TRBV6-5
j_call: TRBJ1-2
cdr3_aa: CASASYYGYTF

clone_size: NA
v_call: TRBV18
j_call: TRBJ2-7
cdr3_aa: CASSPSLAGNYEQYF

clone_size: large
v_call: TRBV5-1
j_call: TRBJ1-2
cdr3_aa: CASSLVPISGTDTYGYTF

clone_size: NA
v_call: TRBV18
j_call: TRBJ1-1
cdr3_aa: CASSPGGPEAFF

clone_size: NA
v_call: TRBV19
j_call: TRBJ1-5
cdr3_aa: CASSMFGASNQPQHF

clone_size: NA
v_call: TRBV28
j_call: TRBJ2-1
cdr3_aa: CASSFPTNLLRQGGYNEQFF

clone_size: NA
v_call: TRBV7-2
j_call: TRBJ2-7
cdr3_aa: CASSPRTERYEQYF

clone_size: NA
v_call: TRBV4-3
j_call: TRBJ1-1
cdr3_aa: CASSQEPPLNTEAFF

clone_size: NA
v_call: TRBV9
j_call: TRBJ2-7
cdr3_aa: CASSPREALSYEQYF

clone_size: NA
v_call: TRBV5-1
j_call: TRBJ1-5
cdr3_aa: CASSTGQLDQPQHF

clone_size: NA
v_call: TRBV6-6
j_call: TRBJ2-7
cdr3_aa: CASSPSYPSAYEQYF

clone_size: NA
v_call: TRBV7-2
j_call: TRBJ1-4
cdr3_aa: CASSWTGANEKLFF

clone_size: NA
v_call: TRBV19
j_call: TRBJ2-1
cdr3_aa: CASSASGRGGEQFF

clone_size: NA
v_call: TRBV18
j_call: TRBJ2-1
cdr3_aa: CASSPSLAGRNEQFF

clone_size: NA
v_call: TRBV10-2
j_call: TRBJ1-2
cdr3_aa: CASSESKDTYGYTF

clone_size: few
v_call: TRBV6-1
j_call: TRBJ2-2
cdr3_aa: CASSEGKWRELFF

clone_size: few
v_call: TRBV3-1/TRBV3-2
j_call: TRBJ1-2
cdr3_aa: CASSRQGVGYTF

clone_size: NA
v_call: TRBV4-1
j_call: TRBJ1-4
cdr3_aa: CASSPSWANEKLFF

clone_size: NA
v_call: TRBV27
j_call: TRBJ1-2
cdr3_aa: CASSQWAGRDYGYTF

clone_size: few
v_call: TRBV19
j_call: TRBJ2-7
cdr3_aa: CASRRGAQTSEQYF

clone_size: NA
v_call: TRBV28
j_call: TRBJ2-1
cdr3_aa: CASSGYNEQFF

clone_size: NA
v_call: TRBV3-1/TRBV3-2
j_call: TRBJ2-5
cdr3_aa: CASSHRGGKETQYF

clone_size: few
v_call: TRBV9
j_call: TRBJ1-2
cdr3_aa: CASSPRTGGVLYGYTF

clone_size: NA
v_call: TRBV19
j_call: TRBJ1-5
cdr3_aa: CASLSGSNQPQHF